The T cell receptor (beta chain) described here comes from a study of patients and donors after allogeneic stem cell transplantation. TCRdb analysed the RT-PCR reads with MiXCR anew, one entry per CDR3 protein. The sample yields hundreds of thousands of distinct CDR3 sequences, 16% seen once. Germline V gene lookup returns CDR1 SGHRS and CDR2 YFSETQ. After removal of 2 bases from V and 7 bases from J, the junction contained 8 bases not matched to a gene. This CDR3 comprises 14 residues. The receptor was derived from a human donor who was either an allogeneic HSCT recipient or a stem cell or donor lymphocyte infusion donor (not recorded which). It is not recorded whose cells these are; they may come from a transplant donor. The chain carries TRBV5-1 and TRBJ1-1, with 7 bases fitting TRBD1. The sequenced sample was blood, either unsorted or a sorted T cell fraction (not recorded which). The CDR3 protein is CASSFPRGDSEAFF. CDR3 bases: TGCGCCAGCAGCTTCCCGCGGGGGGACAGTGAAGCTTTCTTT.